The clone carrying this TCR beta chain was observed a single time. This sample is part of a study of T cells in Graves' hyperthyroidism and ophthalmopathy. Study-level information: Peripheral blood was taken when the disease was first diagnosed, before any treatment began.

Amplification targeted TCR beta CDR3 regions from RNA transcripts. First-round RT-PCR of the TCR CDR3 relied on the HTBI primer set. TCRdb re-called the multiplex PCR reads through MiXCR, storing one row per CDR3 protein. The sample contains hundreds of thousands of distinct CDR3 sequences, less than 15% of which appear only once. Per the germline V gene, CDR1 is SNHLY and CDR2 is FYNNEI. The length of the CDR3 is 15 residues. V was shortened by 7 bases and J by 5 bases, with 17 bases between the two germline ends. This TCR derives from a woman under 30 with Graves' hyperthyroidism. The chain has TRBV2 and TRBJ2-2; D remains ambiguous. Input material: blood. CDR3 sequence (DNA): TGTGCCAGCAACTCCGAAAATCAAGGGACCGGGGAGCTGTTTTTT. Protein product: CASNSENQGTGELFF.